The entry that follows covers one TCR beta chain sequence. Its antigen has not been determined. No base quality information exists; no much larger clone differs at one position. The entry originates in a study of CD8 T cells in ankylosing spondylitis (dated by TCRdb to between 2016 and 2019). A note on the overall study: The study profiled T cell receptor beta repertoires in healthy donors and ankylosing spondylitis patients to find disease-linked TCR variants. The full study cohort comprised some 27 ankylosing spondylitis patients and approximately 100 healthy donors. Peripheral blood was sampled, and synovial fluid was also collected from ankylosing spondylitis patients.

From V the trimming removes 3 bases and from J it removes 3 bases, while the gene matches leave 6 bases of the junction unaccounted for. The germline V gene encodes CDR1 LGHDT and CDR2 YNNKEL (reference sequence). The CDR3 contains 16 residues, cysteine and phenylalanine counted. Only the CDR3 part of the read is kept: 48 bases, read in frame from the first base. What the research found in general, with its limitations: A CD8+ phenotype was shown by the disease-linked clones, which were found at relatively low frequencies in peripheral blood. The disease-linked clones were reported as significantly enriched in matched synovial fluid samples from ankylosing spondylitis patients. Some of the motif variants had been reported before in the synovial fluid and blood of reactive arthritis patients, a finding that suggests common disease-initiation mechanisms. Blood from ankylosing spondylitis patients appeared to be characterized by a TCR beta motif composed of under 10 highly homologous amino acid variants.

Reads for this sample came from an Illumina HiSeq 2500. TCR beta libraries were prepared by quantitative 5'-RACE with molecular barcodes. The source study handled its data this way. A new computational method, built on a probabilistic model of VDJ rearrangement, was used to identify disease-linked TCR variants. TCRdb reprocessed the public reads (quality trimming at Q25 with fastp, clone calling with MiXCR) and kept in-frame beta chains. When rows share a CDR3 protein, they turn into one entry using the most common DNA and genes. None of the V and J calls come from the authors' own analysis; TCRdb made them. This sample lists approximately 340,000 distinct CDR3 sequences; 14% to 15% were detected once. Approximately 0.99% of the sample rests with the top ten.

The sequencing input was blood, either unsorted or a sorted T cell fraction (not recorded which). The origin of this receptor is a male donor with ankylosing spondylitis or in good health (not recorded which). The chain is encoded by TRBV3-1 joined to TRBJ2-7; 12 bases in the middle match TRBD2. DNA sequence: TGTGCCAGCAGCCATCCCGGACTAGCGGGAATCTACGAGCAGTACTTC. Translated, it gives CASSHPGLAGIYEQYF.